This TCR beta chain was sequenced in a study of glioma-infiltrating T cells. For this clonotype: What it binds is not known.

The CDR3 is made up of 16 amino acids. Germline CDR1 is LGHNA and CDR2 is YSLEER. V gave up 0 bases and J gave up 5 bases, with 11 bases separating them. Study-level points and caveats: Above-expected tissue-blood divergence occurred in all gliomas, most in low-grade ones.

The iRepertoire nested amplicon-rescue multiplex PCR amplified TCR alpha and beta CDR3s from RNA. TCRdb re-analysed the multiplex PCR reads in MiXCR, keeping a single row per CDR3 protein. In the table there are roughly 200,000 distinct CDR3 sequences, more than 25% of which are singletons. The chain couples TRBV4-3 to TRBJ1-6; D unresolved. The sequenced sample was glioma tissue, nonneoplastic brain tissue, or PBMCs (not recorded which). This receptor was obtained from a human donor with low-grade glioma or glioblastoma, undergoing nonglioma brain surgery, or in good health (not recorded which). The CDR3 nucleotides read TGCGCCAGCAGCCAAGATCGCCAGCTGCATAATTCACCCCTCCACTTT. Translation gives CASSQDRQLHNSPLHF.